These T cell receptor beta chains were read from a single sample in a study of beta chain features in type 1 diabetes. Sequencing was performed with immunoSEQ multiplex PCR; in TCRdb, only in-frame clones are kept and a portion is missing. The sample lists approximately 340,000 clones; more than 13% were seen once. Sequencing was performed on naive CD4+ T cells from blood. Source of these receptors: a young woman in good health. Each CDR3 is given with its conserved first and last residue. D genes are given only for firm matches. Size values are once, few and many counts, or a class for expanded clones, and some rows have none.

>TRBD1|TRBJ2-5|TRBV27|NA
TGTGCCAGCAGTGAACAGGGGGCAGGGGAGACCCAGTACTTC
CASSEQGAGETQYF
>NA|TRBJ2-1|TRBV5-4|NA
TGTGCCAGCAGCTTAGATTGGCAAAGCTCCTACAATGAGCAGTTCTTC
CASSLDWQSSYNEQFF
>NA|TRBJ2-3|TRBV7-2|few
TGTGCCAGCAGCTTTGGCGGGGCTAATCCACCAGATACGCAGTATTTT
CASSFGGANPPDTQYF
>TRBD1|TRBJ1-2|TRBV29-1|few
TGCAGCGTCCCCGGACAGGGGGTCTTCTATGGCTACACCTTC
CSVPGQGVFYGYTF
>TRBD1|TRBJ2-7|TRBV14|NA
TGTGCCAGCAGCCGCCGGACAGGGTCCTACGAGCAGTACTTC
CASSRRTGSYEQYF
>TRBD1|TRBJ1-1|TRBV7-2|few
TGTGCCAGCAGCGCGAGGACAGGGGGCAGGGGCACTGAAGCTTTCTTT
CASSARTGGRGTEAFF
>TRBD1|TRBJ1-4|TRBV7-2|few
TGTGCCAGCAGCAGGGACAGGGTCGTCGTAGAAAAACTGTTTTTT
CASSRDRVVVEKLFF
>NA|TRBJ2-1|TRBV7-2|NA
TGTGCCAGCAGCTTAGTAGGGGCAGCCAATGAGCAGTTCTTC
CASSLVGAANEQFF
>TRBD2|TRBJ2-3|TRBV5-1|few
TGCGCCAGCAGCGGAGGACTAGCGGGAGTGCGGCCCACAGATACGCAGTATTTT
CASSGGLAGVRPTDTQYF
>NA|TRBJ1-3|TRBV30|few
TGTGCCTGCCAGAACTCTGGAAACACCATATATTTT
CACQNSGNTIYF
>NA|TRBJ1-5|TRBV25-1|few
TGTGCCAGCTCCAGGGGTAATCAGCCCCAGCATTTT
CASSRGNQPQHF
>TRBD2|TRBJ2-1|TRBV7-9|few
TGTGCCAGCAGCTTGGGTAGCGGGAGCTTCCGCAATGAGCAGTTCTTC
CASSLGSGSFRNEQFF
>NA|TRBJ2-7|TRBV21-1|few
TGTGCCAGCATCCACGGACAGGGGCTACTGATGAAGCAGTACTTC
CASIHGQGLLMKQYF
>NA|TRBJ2-3|TRBV5-4|NA
TGTGCCAGCAGCTTGAATTATGCAGATACGCAGTATTTT
CASSLNYADTQYF
>NA|TRBJ2-5|TRBV5-6|few
TGTGCCAGCAGCCGTGCGGGACGGGAGACCCAGTACTTC
CASSRAGRETQYF
>NA|TRBJ1-2|TRBV7-2|few
TGTGCCAGCAGCGAGGGACACATTAATGGCTACACCTTC
CASSEGHINGYTF
>TRBD1|TRBJ2-6|TRBV7-2|NA
TGTGCCAGCAGCCTCACAGGGGGCTCCTCTGGGGCCAACGTCCTGACTTTC
CASSLTGGSSGANVLTF
>TRBD2|TRBJ2-7|TRBV27|NA
TGTGCCAGCACCCTGTGGGCTAGCGGAGACTACGAGCAGTACTTC
CASTLWASGDYEQYF
>NA|TRBJ2-3|TRBV30|few
TGTGCCTGGAAACTAGCACCCACAGATACGCAGTATTTT
CAWKLAPTDTQYF
>TRBD1|TRBJ1-5|TRBV28|few
TGTGCCGGCAGACAGGGGCCCTATAGCAATCAGCCCCAGCATTTT
CAGRQGPYSNQPQHF
>TRBD1|TRBJ2-5|TRBV6-5|once
TGTGCCAGCAGTGGCTCCGGGACAGCCCAAGAGACCCAGTACTTC
CASSGSGTAQETQYF
>NA|TRBJ2-7|TRBV28|NA
TGTGCCAGCAGTTTATTCGGCGAGCAGTACTTC
CASSLFGEQYF
>NA|TRBJ2-5|TRBV7-9|NA
TGTGCCAGCAGCTTATTCTCGGTCCAAGAGACCCAGTACTTC
CASSLFSVQETQYF
>NA|TRBJ2-7|TRBV7-9|few
TGTGCCAGCCGCAAACAGGGGACTAGCTCCTACGAGCAGTACTTC
CASRKQGTSSYEQYF
>NA|TRBJ2-3|TRBV18|NA
TGTGCCAGCTCACCAGCCAGGGGGGCAGATACGCAGTATTTT
CASSPARGADTQYF
>NA|TRBJ2-3|TRBV29-1|few
TGCAGCTGTAAGAGGCGATTGTACACAGATACGCAGTATTTT
CSCKRRLYTDTQYF